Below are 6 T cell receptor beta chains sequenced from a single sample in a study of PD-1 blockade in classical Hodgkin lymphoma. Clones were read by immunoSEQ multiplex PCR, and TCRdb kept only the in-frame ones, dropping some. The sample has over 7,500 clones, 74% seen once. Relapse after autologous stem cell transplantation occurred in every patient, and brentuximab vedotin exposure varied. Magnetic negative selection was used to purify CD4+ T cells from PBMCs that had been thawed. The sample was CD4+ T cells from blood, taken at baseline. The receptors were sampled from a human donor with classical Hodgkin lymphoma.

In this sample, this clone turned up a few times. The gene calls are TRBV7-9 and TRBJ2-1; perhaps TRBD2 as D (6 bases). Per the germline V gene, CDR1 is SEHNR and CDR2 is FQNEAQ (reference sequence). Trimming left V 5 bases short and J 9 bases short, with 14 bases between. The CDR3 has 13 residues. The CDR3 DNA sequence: TGTGCCAGCAGCAGGGACTCCCTGGGTGAGCAGTTCTTC. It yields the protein CASSRDSLGEQFF.

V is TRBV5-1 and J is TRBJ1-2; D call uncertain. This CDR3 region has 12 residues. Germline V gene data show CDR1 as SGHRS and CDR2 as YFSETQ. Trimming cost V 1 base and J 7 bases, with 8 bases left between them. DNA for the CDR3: TGCGCCAGCAGCTTGACGGGCCCTGGCTACACCTTC. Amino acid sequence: CASSLTGPGYTF.

The CDR3, as DNA: TGTGCCAGCAGCTCGACCGGGCCTTACGGCTACACCTTC. It translates to CASSSTGPYGYTF. The chain uses TRBV5-7 and TRBJ1-2; D gene unclear. TRBV5-7 is recorded as an ORF, its role being uncertain. V was shortened by 3 bases and J by 8 bases, with 14 bases between the two germline ends. This CDR3 is built from 13 residues.

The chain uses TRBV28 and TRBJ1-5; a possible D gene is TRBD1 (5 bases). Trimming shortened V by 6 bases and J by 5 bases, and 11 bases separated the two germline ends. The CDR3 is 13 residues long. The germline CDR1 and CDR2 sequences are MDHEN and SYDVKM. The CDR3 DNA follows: TGTGCCAGCAGCAGGGACGCTTATCAGCCCCAGCATTTT. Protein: CASSRDAYQPQHF.

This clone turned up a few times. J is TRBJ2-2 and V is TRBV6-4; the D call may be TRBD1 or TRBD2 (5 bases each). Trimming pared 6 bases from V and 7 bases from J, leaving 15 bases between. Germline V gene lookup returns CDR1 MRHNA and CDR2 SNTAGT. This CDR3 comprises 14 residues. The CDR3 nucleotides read TGTGCCAGCAGACGGGCAGGGAGAGGCGGGGAGCTGTTTTTT. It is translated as CASRRAGRGGELFF.

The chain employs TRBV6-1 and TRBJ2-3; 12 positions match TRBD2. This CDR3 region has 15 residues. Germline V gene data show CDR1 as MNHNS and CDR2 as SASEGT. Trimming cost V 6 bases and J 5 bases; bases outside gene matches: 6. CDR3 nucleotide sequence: TGTGCCAGCAGGACTAGCGGGAGTGGGGAAGATACGCAGTATTTT. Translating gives CASRTSGSGEDTQYF.